The 28 T cell receptor beta chains in this list originate from one sample, sequenced in a study of T-cell memory formation after mild COVID-19. TCRdb reprocessed the 5' RACE reads with MiXCR, giving one entry per CDR3 protein. The data show 250,000 to 300,000 distinct CDR3 sequences, around 16% seen once. Material for sequencing was PBMCs or a T cell subset sorted from them (not recorded which). Receptors originate from a man aged 18-30 years who had mild COVID-19 (a few samples of this study predate the infection). Cell type and time point are not known.

This clonotype turned up a few times. This chain joins TRBV5-6 and TRBJ2-4, with TRBD2 matching 8 bases. CDR1 is SGHDT, CDR2 YYEEEE, per germline. The CDR3 extends over 14 amino acids. The J segment lost 6 bases and the V segment lost 2 bases, leaving 4 bases of the junction unmatched. CDR3 sequence reads: CASSFTGGLNIQYF. The CDR3, as DNA: TGTGCCAGCAGCTTTACGGGGGGGTTAAACATTCAGTACTTC.

The J gene is TRBJ1-1, the V gene TRBV5-1; D gene ambiguous. The germline V gene encodes CDR1 SGHRS and CDR2 YFSETQ. Trimming left V 4 bases short and J 1 base short, with 11 bases between. This CDR3 has 14 amino acids. CDR3 amino acids: CASSRQSGNTEAFF. CDR3 DNA: TGCGCCAGCAGCCGCCAGAGTGGGAACACTGAAGCTTTCTTT.

This clonotype has more than one count but fewer than ten. The chain uses TRBV9 and TRBJ2-1; D unclear. The V end was cut by 0 bases, the J end by 4 bases, with 8 bases between. This CDR3 contains 14 residues. Germline loops: CDR1 SGDLS, CDR2 YYNGEE. The CDR3 loop is CASSVVGSYNEQFF. The CDR3 nucleotides read TGTGCCAGCAGCGTAGTAGGCAGTTACAATGAGCAGTTCTTC.

This clonotype showed up many times. The chain couples TRBV11-1 to TRBJ2-1; D is possibly TRBD1 (6 bases). Germline V gene lookup returns CDR1 SGHAT and CDR2 FQDESV (reference sequence). The ends were cut back, 5 bases at V and 6 bases at J, with 14 bases in the middle. This CDR3 comprises 14 residues. The CDR3: CASSQIGTTNEQFF. DNA of the CDR3: TGTGCCAGCAGCCAAATCGGGACAACCAATGAGCAGTTCTTC.

V gene TRBV5-1 combines with J gene TRBJ1-1, with D perhaps matching TRBD1 (6 bases). Germline V gene sequence: CDR1 SGHRS, CDR2 YFSETQ. Trimming left V 1 base short and J 1 base short, with 11 bases between. The CDR3 consists of 15 residues. This chain's CDR3 is CASSLIRGRNTEAFF. The CDR3 bases are TGCGCCAGCAGCTTGATCAGGGGCCGGAACACTGAAGCTTTCTTT.

This rearrangement joins TRBV4-3 to TRBJ1-2, with 8 bases matching TRBD1. Germline values: CDR1 LGHNA, CDR2 YSLEER. V dropped 4 bases and J dropped 5; count of bases not matched to a gene: 3. This CDR3 contains 13 residues. CDR3 bases: TGCGCCAGCAGCCGACAGGGGCGGTATGGCTACACCTTC. Its translation: CASSRQGRYGYTF.

This clonotype was seen a few times. The chain recombines TRBV24-1 with TRBJ1-5, with TRBD1 as a possible D gene (5 bases). The CDR3 consists of 18 residues. Germline V lookup: CDR1 KGHDR, CDR2 SFDVKD. Trimming left V 2 bases short and J 4 bases short, with 20 bases between. The CDR3 is CATSDWWQGNFWNQPQHF. The DNA of the CDR3 is TGTGCCACCAGTGATTGGTGGCAGGGAAATTTTTGGAATCAGCCCCAGCATTTT.

The chain links TRBV19 to TRBJ1-2, with D unclear. Per the germline V gene, CDR1 is LNHDA and CDR2 is SQIVND (reference sequence). V lost 8 bases and J lost 2, with 15 bases in between. CDR3 length equals 14 residues. CDR3 loop: CASAYSGRNYGYTF. As DNA, the CDR3 is TGTGCCAGTGCATACTCAGGACGGAACTATGGCTACACCTTC.

This clonotype was counted between two and nine times. The chain has TRBV4-1 and TRBJ2-7, with TRBD2 identical over 8 bases. The CDR3 runs to 16 residues. J gave up 1 base and V 0 bases, and 5 bases lay outside the gene matches. Per germline, CDR1 MGHRA and CDR2 YSYEKL. The CDR3 spells CASSQDQASGSYEQYF. The CDR3 DNA reads as TGCGCCAGCAGCCAAGATCAGGCTAGCGGGTCCTACGAGCAGTACTTC.

The chain recombines TRBV5-1 with TRBJ2-7; 9 nucleotides agree with TRBD1. V gave up 4 bases and J gave up 4 bases; unmatched junction bases: 6. Germline lookup yields CDR1 SGHRS and CDR2 YFSETQ. CDR3 size: 14 residues. The CDR3 sequence: CASSTGQGKYEQYF. Written as DNA, the CDR3 is TGCGCCAGCAGCACCGGACAGGGGAAATACGAGCAGTACTTC.

V usage is TRBV7-2 and J usage is TRBJ2-7; 7 nucleotides agree with TRBD1. V shed 4 bases and J 0 bases; nucleotides not matched to a gene: 6. CDR1 is SGHTA and CDR2 is FQGNSA in the germline V gene. The CDR3 length is 15 residues. The CDR3 here is CASSSQGVGSYEQYF. The CDR3 nucleotides read TGTGCCAGCAGCTCGCAGGGGGTCGGCTCCTACGAGCAGTACTTC.

This sequence joins TRBV18 and TRBJ1-6; TRBD1 is a possible D gene (6 bases). This CDR3 contains 16 residues. CDR1 and CDR2 from the germline V gene are KGHSH and LQKENI. Trimming took off 4 bases at V and 0 bases at J, with 10 bases between the two ends. The DNA of the CDR3 is TGTGCCAGCTCACGGGGGCCGAGCTCCTATAATTCACCCCTCCACTTT. It yields the protein CASSRGPSSYNSPLHF.

This clonotype was seen at least ten times. The J gene is TRBJ2-3, the V gene TRBV24-1; TRBD1 aligns across 7 bases. CDR1 and CDR2 from the germline V gene are KGHDR and SFDVKD. There are 12 residues in the CDR3. Trimming at V came to 7 bases and at J to 5 bases, leaving 2 bases not matched to a gene. CDR3 DNA: TGTGCCACCAGAGGGGGCGGAGATACGCAGTATTTT. This encodes CATRGGGDTQYF.

This clonotype occurred a few times. The chain uses TRBV27 and TRBJ1-2; 10 nucleotides align to TRBD1. The CDR3 contains 14 residues. Per the germline V gene, CDR1 is MNHEY and CDR2 is SMNVEV (reference sequence). The J segment lost 3 bases and the V segment lost 7 bases, leaving 5 bases of the junction unmatched. Written as DNA, the CDR3 is TGTGCCAGCAAACCGGGACAGGGGTACTATGGCTACACCTTC. It encodes CASKPGQGYYGYTF.

This clonotype was counted many times. The rearrangement joins TRBV6-6 to TRBJ1-1; TRBD1 agrees at 7 bases. Germline V gene lookup returns CDR1 MNHNY and CDR2 SVGAGI (reference sequence). The J segment lost 4 bases and the V segment lost 3 bases, leaving 5 bases of the junction unmatched. CDR3 length: 14 amino acids. Here the CDR3 reads CASSYQGGGTEAFF. The CDR3 coding sequence is TGTGCCAGCAGTTATCAGGGGGGAGGCACTGAAGCTTTCTTT.

This clonotype was picked up a small number of times. The chain uses TRBV7-2 and TRBJ1-3; D not certain. The CDR3 contains 14 residues. The germline V and J ends were trimmed by 4 bases and 2 bases, with 9 bases remaining between them. Germline V lookup: CDR1 SGHTA, CDR2 FQGNSA. CDR3 DNA: TGTGCCAGCAGCTCTCATATGGCTGGAAACACCATATATTTT. It specifies CASSSHMAGNTIYF.

This clonotype showed up just a few times. The rearrangement uses TRBV11-2 and TRBJ1-3; D not resolved. This CDR3 spans 12 amino acids. Deletions cut 4 bases from V and 6 bases from J, with 7 bases between. Germline V CDR1 and CDR2: SGHAT, FQNNGV. In DNA form, the CDR3 reads TGTGCCAGCAGCTCCTGGGTAAACACCATATATTTT. As protein: CASSSWVNTIYF.

This clonotype was found many times. The rearrangement joins TRBV6-4 to TRBJ2-1; 13 positions match TRBD2. Looked up from germline, CDR1 is MRHNA and CDR2 is SNTAGT. The CDR3 runs 15 residues. The V gene end was trimmed by 3 bases and the J gene end by 8 bases; junction bases not matched to a gene: 4. CDR3 in amino acids: CASSETSGGYDEQFF. The DNA for the CDR3 is TGTGCCAGCAGTGAGACTAGCGGGGGGTACGATGAGCAGTTCTTC.

Only a few counts were recorded for this clonotype. V gene TRBV11-1 combines with J gene TRBJ1-1; possibly TRBD1 for D (6 bases). Trimming took 6 bases from V and 4 from J, leaving 15 bases between them. Per the germline V gene, CDR1 is SGHAT and CDR2 is FQDESV (reference sequence). The CDR3 is 14 residues long. The CDR3 spells CASSNNRDSTEAFF. The CDR3 coding sequence is TGTGCCAGCAGTAATAACAGGGATTCCACTGAAGCTTTCTTT.

The V and J genes are TRBV9 and TRBJ1-1; D is unresolved. CDR1 SGDLS and CDR2 YYNGEE come from the germline V gene. The CDR3 runs to 14 residues. Trimming took 2 bases from V and 0 from J, leaving 8 bases between them. The CDR3 sequence is CASSVRHLNTEAFF. CDR3 nucleotides: TGTGCCAGCAGCGTGAGGCATTTGAACACTGAAGCTTTCTTT.

The V gene is TRBV28, the J gene TRBJ2-5, with TRBD2 identical over 9 bases. CDR3 length equals 16 residues. CDR1 is MDHEN, CDR2 SYDVKM, per germline. The J segment lost 5 bases and the V segment lost 7 bases, leaving 14 bases of the junction unmatched. This CDR3 reads CASTLLRRGGRETQYF. The DNA of the CDR3 is TGTGCCAGCACTCTTCTCCGGCGGGGGGGCCGGGAGACCCAGTACTTC.

This chain connects TRBV7-2 to TRBJ2-7, with no clear D. The CDR3 is 13 residues long. Germline CDR1 reads SGHTA; CDR2 reads FQGNSA. Deletions cut 4 bases from V and 6 bases from J, with 13 bases between. CDR3 residues: CASSSSTFGEQYV. The CDR3 DNA reads TGTGCCAGCAGCTCGTCGACATTCGGCGAGCAGTACGTC.

This clonotype has more than one count but fewer than ten. CDR3 sequence reads: CAISERGGRNEQYV. DNA of the CDR3: TGTGCCATCAGTGAAAGAGGGGGCCGCAACGAGCAGTACGTC. The rearrangement joins TRBV10-3 to TRBJ2-7, with TRBD1 matching over 7 bases. The CDR3 has 14 residues. V dropped 3 bases and J dropped 5; count of bases not matched to a gene: 7. Per the germline V gene, CDR1 is ENHRY and CDR2 is SYGVKD.

V gene TRBV6-5 combines with J gene TRBJ1-4; D gene unclear. The V and J ends lost 11 bases and 4 bases respectively, with 14 bases between them. The V gene's germline CDR1 is MNHEY and CDR2 SVGAGI. This CDR3 comprises 13 residues. DNA for the CDR3: TGTGCCTCGGGTTGGCGGGTTAATGAAAAACTGTTTTTT. Encoded protein: CASGWRVNEKLFF.

The table lists this clonotype with a few counts. The V and J genes are TRBV20-1 and TRBJ1-1; D is uncertain. V was trimmed by 2 bases and J by 3 bases, leaving 13 bases between them. Germline lookup yields CDR1 DFQATT and CDR2 SNEGSKA (reference sequence). This CDR3 spans 14 amino acids. The CDR3 sequence is CSARREGPDTEAFF. In nucleotides, the CDR3 is TGCAGTGCTAGACGGGAAGGGCCGGACACTGAAGCTTTCTTT.

This rearrangement joins TRBV7-8 to TRBJ2-7; D remains unclear. CDR3 length: 11 residues. Germline V gene data show CDR1 as SGHVS and CDR2 as FQNEAQ. V lost 5 bases, J lost 5 bases, and 7 bases lay in between. CDR3 amino acids: CASSTADEQYF. CDR3 nucleotide sequence: TGTGCCAGCAGCACAGCAGACGAGCAGTACTTC.

The CDR3 nucleotides are TGTGCCAGCAGTTGGATCGGGGGATCTGAGACCCAGTACTTC. Amino acids: CASSWIGGSETQYF. The chain has TRBV28 and TRBJ2-5, with D possibly being TRBD2 (6 bases). Per germline, CDR1 MDHEN and CDR2 SYDVKM. This CDR3 spans 14 amino acids. The V and J ends lost 4 bases and 5 bases respectively, with 14 bases between them. Variable domain in full (rest from reference TRBV28 and TRBJ2-5): DVKVTQSSRYLVKRTGEKVFLECVQDMDHENMFWYRQDPGLGLRLIYFSYDVKMKEKGDIPEGYSVSREKKERFSLILESASTNQTSMYLCASSWIGGSETQYFGPGTRLLVL.

This sequence joins TRBV7-9 and TRBJ2-2, with a weak D call TRBD2 (5 bases). Trimming shortened V by 4 bases and J by 0 bases, and 15 bases separated the two germline ends. The CDR3 loop spans 17 amino acids. Germline V lookup: CDR1 SEHNR, CDR2 FQNEAQ (reference sequence). CDR3 sequence: CASSSLDFNANTGELFF. The CDR3 bases are TGTGCCAGCAGCTCCCTGGACTTCAACGCGAACACCGGGGAGCTGTTTTTT. Full variable domain (missing parts from reference TRBV7-9 and TRBJ2-2): DTGVSQNPRHKITKRGQNVTFRCDPISEHNRLYWYRQTLGQGPEFLTYFQNEAQLEKSRLLSDRFSAERPKGSFSTLEIQRTEQGDSAMYLCASSSLDFNANTGELFFGEGSRLTVL.